This TCR beta chain was captured by sequencing in a study of shared T cell receptors in the human thymus (dated by TCRdb to the early 2020s). With regard to the full study: The study examined how the human thymus generates shared, self-reactive T-cell receptor alpha chains.

The germline ends are 16 bases apart after V is trimmed by 5 bases and J by 8 bases. Measured from the cysteine to the phenylalanine, the CDR3 is 15 residues long. The retained sequence is limited to the CDR3, 45 bases, with the frame set at the first base. The germline V gene encodes CDR1 MNHEY and CDR2 SMNVEV (reference sequence). Points on this clone: What antigen it recognizes has not been identified. Base-call qualities are not available, and no considerably larger clone is one nucleotide away.

Library method: the immunoSEQ multiplex PCR assay. TCRdb took over this immuneACCESS table, retaining in-frame rearrangements with V and J assigned. Such tables are incomplete; in checked studies, under half of the missing clones stem from an unresolved V gene, and the remainder is unexplained. For this sample the table gives hundreds of thousands of clones, of which approximately 83% were detected only once. The ten largest make up around 0.0094% of the sample. The sample also formed part of further work on human thymus T cells. That second report states: Immunologically healthy infants undergoing open corrective cardiac surgery for congenital heart defects in Finland were used as donors. Thymus tissue was collected as surgical resects that were removed during corrective cardiac surgery. Both the thymic and the peripheral blood repertoires appeared to show biased V and J gene segment usage. Highly overlapping thymic TCR repertoires among unrelated individuals were reported in the related research. The study described the TCR alpha and beta repertoires in roughly 8 infant thymus samples and four matching peripheral blood samples. The cohort included 5 or 6 male and two female infants, with donor ages spanning 7 to 244 days. After being mechanically released from the tissue, thymocytes were kept at -70 degrees C in pellets of roughly 9.5-32 million cells. A QIAsymphony instrument was used to extract genomic DNA from the frozen cell pellets. The immunoSEQ multiplex PCR assay was used to amplify the TCRB and TCRAD loci from a standardized amount of quality-controlled genomic DNA. The amplicons covered the V(D)J region and were long enough to include the CDR3 and to identify the V and J genes. Amplicon sequencing was performed on an Illumina platform through the commercial immunoSEQ service. Primer bias and sequencing errors were corrected as previously described, and TCRAD and TCRB were defined on the basis of the IMGT database. Repertoires were analysed with immunoSEQ Analyzer 3.0 and VDJTools, covering basic statistics, V/J segment usage, diversity estimates, rarefaction and pairwise overlap. Chao1, ChaoE, Efron-Thisted, Shannon and inverse Simpson indices were used to estimate diversity, which was also estimated on datasets down-sampled to the smallest sample. Repertoire overlap was assessed by strict matching of CDR3 nucleotide sequence, V gene and J gene, and clustering was done by Jaccard-based multidimensional scaling. On average, thymus samples yielded 650,000 to 1,000,000 unique TCRB clonotypes, whereas blood samples yielded about 80,000.

The chain is assembled from TRBV27 and TRBJ1-6, with the D segment identity uncertain. This sequence originates from a girl under three years old with a congenital heart defect. Donor details come from another sample of the same person, matched by shared clones. Sequences were obtained from thymocytes. The CDR3 protein is CASSPLTAADSPLHF. The bases read TGTGCCAGCAGTCCCCTGACCGCGGCTGATTCACCCCTCCACTTT.